These T cell receptor beta chains were read from a single sample in a study of blood T cells in healthy people across ages. TCRdb analysed the 5' RACE reads with MiXCR anew, one entry per CDR3 protein. The table includes about 970,000 distinct CDR3 sequences, roughly 50% detected once. The sequenced sample consisted of blood. These receptors were collected from an older woman in good health. Each CDR3 is given with its conserved first and last residue. A D gene is named only where the DNA matches it firmly. Size is omitted from some rows. Given values are once, few, many or a class for expanded clones.

d_call,v_call,clone_size,j_call,cdr3_aa,cdr3_nt
-,TRBV20-1,-,TRBJ2-1,CSASYVNEQFF,TGCAGTGCTAGCTACGTCAATGAGCAGTTCTTC
-,TRBV20-1,-,TRBJ2-1,CSAIVASARSYNEQFF,TGCAGTGCTATAGTCGCTAGCGCACGCTCCTACAATGAGCAGTTCTTC
-,TRBV16,-,TRBJ1-2,CASSPSGTSLEGYTF,TGTGCCAGCAGCCCCTCCGGGACATCCTTGGAGGGCTACACCTTC
-,TRBV5-1,-,TRBJ2-6,CASSLAGHKSSGANVLTF,TGCGCCAGCAGCTTGGCCGGTCACAAGAGCTCTGGGGCCAACGTCCTGACTTTC
-,TRBV10-2,-,TRBJ2-7,CASSELRSSYEQYF,TGCGCCAGCAGTGAGCTCAGGAGCTCCTACGAGCAGTACTTC
TRBD1,TRBV6-1,few,TRBJ2-1,CASSVGDRGPYNEQFF,TGTGCCAGCAGTGTAGGGGACAGGGGTCCCTACAATGAGCAGTTCTTC
-,TRBV6-1,-,TRBJ2-3,CASLKQLHTDTQYF,TGTGCCAGCCTCAAGCAGCTCCACACAGATACGCAGTATTTT
TRBD1,TRBV15,-,TRBJ1-2,CATSSRTGTANYGYTF,TGTGCCACCAGCAGCAGAACCGGGACAGCTAACTATGGCTACACCTTC
-,TRBV6-6,-,TRBJ2-3,CAIRKERIADTQYF,TGTGCCATAAGGAAGGAGCGGATCGCAGATACGCAGTATTTT
-,TRBV19,-,TRBJ2-7,CASRGTPESYEQYF,TGTGCCAGTAGGGGGACACCTGAATCCTACGAGCAGTACTTC
TRBD2,TRBV28,-,TRBJ2-7,CASRTLTSAISYEQYF,TGTGCCAGCAGGACTCTGACTAGCGCAATCTCCTACGAGCAGTACTTC
-,TRBV4-1,-,TRBJ2-2,CASSQLSGGGAGELFF,TGCGCCAGCAGCCAACTCAGCGGAGGGGGGGCCGGGGAGCTGTTTTTT
-,TRBV7-8,-,TRBJ2-7,CASSPMGVEQYF,TGTGCCAGCAGCCCTATGGGTGTAGAGCAGTACTTC
-,TRBV25-1,-,TRBJ2-3,CASSEEAPLATSTDTQYF,TGTGCCAGCAGTGAAGAGGCCCCCCTAGCGACTAGCACAGATACGCAGTATTTT
-,TRBV28,-,TRBJ2-7,CASRRDWRVVDEQYF,TGTGCCAGCAGGAGAGACTGGAGGGTCGTCGACGAGCAGTACTTC
TRBD2,TRBV7-9,few,TRBJ2-7,CASSFTGGTYEQYF,TGTGCCAGCAGCTTCACGGGAGGGACCTACGAGCAGTACTTC
TRBD2,TRBV29-1,few,TRBJ2-5,CSVRGSGSLETQYF,TGCAGCGTCCGTGGTAGCGGGAGTCTCGAGACCCAGTACTTC
-,TRBV12-3/TRBV12-4,few,TRBJ2-7,CASSSFPGHSYEQYF,TGTGCCAGCAGCTCCTTTCCGGGACACTCCTACGAGCAGTACTTC
TRBD2,TRBV18,-,TRBJ2-7,CASSASGDSYEQYF,TGTGCCAGCTCAGCAAGCGGGGACTCCTACGAGCAGTACTTC
-,TRBV11-2,once,TRBJ2-1,CASSWTRGTGYNEQFF,TGTGCCAGCAGCTGGACACGGGGGACTGGTTACAATGAGCAGTTCTTC
-,TRBV20-1,-,TRBJ2-7,CSAPHDGTSRGEQYF,TGCAGTGCTCCCCATGACGGAACTAGTAGGGGCGAGCAGTACTTC
TRBD2,TRBV12-3/TRBV12-4,-,TRBJ2-3,CASKPRASGDTQYF,TGTGCCAGCAAACCTAGGGCTAGCGGGGATACGCAGTATTTT
TRBD2,TRBV4-2,few,TRBJ2-1,CASSRVGLAGEDNEQFF,TGTGCCAGCAGCCGGGTAGGGCTAGCGGGAGAAGACAATGAGCAGTTCTTC
TRBD1,TRBV24-1,few,TRBJ2-1,CATSGPGQSHEQFF,TGTGCCACCAGTGGTCCGGGACAGTCCCATGAGCAGTTCTTC